These 24 T cell receptor beta chains came from one sample sequenced in a study of T cell responses to AZD1222 COVID-19 vaccine. Method: immunoSEQ multiplex PCR; TCRdb's copy keeps in-frame clones and lacks some. The sample yields 55,000 to 65,000 clones, roughly 85% seen once. Specimen: peripheral blood, collected on day 0 of AZD1222 vaccination. The receptors stem from an adult in good health.

V gene TRBV7-9 combines with J gene TRBJ2-7, with D uncertain. The ends were cut back, 3 bases at V and 1 base at J, with 10 bases in the middle. CDR3 length: 14 residues. Germline-derived CDR1 and CDR2 are SEHNR and FQNEAQ (reference sequence). CDR3 coding DNA: TGTGCCAGCAGCTTTTCTGACGGATCCTACGAGCAGTACTTC. Amino acid sequence: CASSFSDGSYEQYF.

DNA for the CDR3: TGTGCCAGTAGCGGTCTAAACACTGAAGCTTTCTTT. This translates into CASSGLNTEAFF. The chain combines TRBV19 with TRBJ1-1; D not certain. Germline CDR1 and CDR2: LNHDA and SQIVND (reference sequence). This CDR3 spans 12 amino acids. V lost 6 bases and J lost 2, with 7 bases in between.

The count of this clone is one. This chain joins TRBV28 and TRBJ2-7; D remains ambiguous. The CDR3 is made up of 11 amino acids. V was pared by 6 bases and J by 4 bases, with 7 bases between. Germline CDR1 reads MDHEN; CDR2 reads SYDVKM. The CDR3 protein is CASSTLYEQYF. DNA for the CDR3: TGTGCCAGCAGCACTCTTTACGAGCAGTACTTC.

This rearrangement joins TRBV5-6 to TRBJ2-1; D gene ambiguous. This CDR3 contains 15 residues. CDR1 is SGHDT, CDR2 YYEEEE, per germline. V was pared by 7 bases and J by 0 bases, with 14 bases between. The CDR3 here is CASLTYRSSYNEQFF. The CDR3 DNA sequence: TGTGCCAGCCTAACTTATAGAAGCTCCTACAATGAGCAGTTCTTC.

The V and J genes are TRBV3-1 (or the pseudogene TRBV3-2) and TRBJ2-2; 8 bases are a match to TRBD1. The J segment lost 1 base and the V segment lost 0 bases, leaving 7 bases of the junction unmatched. Germline V gene data show CDR1 as LGHDT and CDR2 as YNNKEL (reference sequence). The CDR3 runs 18 residues. The CDR3, as DNA: TGTGCCAGCAGCCAAGAAATTTGGGACAGGAAGAACACCGGGGAGCTGTTTTTT. It is translated as CASSQEIWDRKNTGELFF.

CDR3 residues: CASSETTPAGSYGYTF. Written as DNA, the CDR3 is TGTGCCAGCAGTGAAACAACCCCCGCAGGTAGCTATGGCTACACCTTC. This chain connects TRBV25-1 to TRBJ1-2; D call uncertain. CDR1 is MGHDK and CDR2 is SYGVNS in the germline V gene. This CDR3 is built from 16 residues. V was trimmed by 2 bases and J by 4 bases, leaving 17 bases between them.

CDR3 sequence: CASSFPTGANTGELFF. The CDR3 DNA follows: TGTGCCAGCAGCTTTCCGACAGGGGCTAACACCGGGGAGCTGTTTTTT. The gene calls are TRBV7-3 and TRBJ2-2; 8 bases match TRBD1. The V gene end was trimmed by 3 bases and the J gene end by 2 bases; junction bases not matched to a gene: 5. Germline-derived CDR1 and CDR2 are SGHTA and FQGTGA. The CDR3 covers 16 residues.

This chain links TRBV5-4 with TRBJ2-5, with 8 bases matching TRBD1. V was clipped by 4 bases and J by 5 bases; unmatched bases: 10. From germline, CDR1 is SGHNT and CDR2 YYREEE (reference sequence). The CDR3 totals 15 residues. The CDR3, as DNA: TGTGCCAGCAGCCTGGCGACAGGGGCAGGGGAGACCCAGTACTTC. As protein: CASSLATGAGETQYF.

The chain uses TRBV3-1 (or the pseudogene TRBV3-2) and TRBJ2-5; D tentatively fits TRBD1 or TRBD2 (5 bases each). The CDR3 totals 14 residues. Trimming took off 4 bases at V and 4 bases at J, with 13 bases between the two ends. The germline gives CDR1 LGHDT, CDR2 YNNKEL (reference sequence). CDR3 nucleotides: TGTGCCAGCAGCCCAACCGGGACGGGAGAGACCCAGTACTTC. The encoded protein is CASSPTGTGETQYF.

The V call is TRBV12-3 or TRBV12-4, the J call TRBJ1-2; the D is unclear. This CDR3 spans 12 amino acids. V lost 3 bases to trimming and J lost 3 bases, with 5 bases between them. The CDR3 loop reads CASSFSDYGYTF. CDR3 bases: TGTGCCAGCAGTTTCTCTGACTATGGCTACACCTTC.

This clone was seen just once. This rearrangement joins TRBV19 to TRBJ2-1; 12 bases are shared with TRBD1. V shed 8 bases and J 8 bases; nucleotides not matched to a gene: 10. Germline CDR1 reads LNHDA; CDR2 reads SQIVND (reference sequence). The CDR3 is 15 amino acids. The CDR3 sequence: CASRPPGQGAHEQFF. The CDR3 DNA is TGTGCCAGTCGGCCCCCGGGACAGGGGGCCCATGAGCAGTTCTTC.

The genes are TRBV6-5 and TRBJ2-5, with TRBD2 matching 11 bases. J gave up 9 bases and V 5 bases, and 11 bases lay outside the gene matches. The CDR3 extends over 15 amino acids. Germline loops: CDR1 MNHEY, CDR2 SVGAGI. CDR3 region: CASSTTPSGGRSQYF. The CDR3 DNA follows: TGTGCCAGCAGTACTACCCCTAGCGGGGGGAGGTCCCAGTACTTC.

The chain couples TRBV28 to TRBJ2-7, with 10 bases that match TRBD2. The CDR3 runs 14 residues. V gave up 10 bases and J gave up 1 base; unmatched junction bases: 7. Germline lookup yields CDR1 MDHEN and CDR2 SYDVKM. In nucleotides, the CDR3 is TGTGCCACCATAGCGGGGGGTCCTTCCTACGAGCAGTACTTC. It specifies CATIAGGPSYEQYF.

V gene TRBV27 combines with J gene TRBJ1-5, with TRBD1 as a possible D gene (6 bases). The length of the CDR3 is 14 residues. Germline CDR1 reads MNHEY; CDR2 reads SMNVEV (reference sequence). V lost 5 bases and J 7 bases, leaving 15 bases between the germline ends. In nucleotides, the CDR3 is TGTGCCAGCAGTACTCACAGGGAAGGGCAGCCCCAGCATTTT. Translating gives CASSTHREGQPQHF.

The V call is TRBV14, the J call TRBJ1-1, with a weak D call TRBD1 (6 bases). The CDR3 is 15 amino acids. Looked up from germline, CDR1 is SGHDN and CDR2 is FVKESK. Trimming left V 2 bases short and J 1 base short, with 11 bases between. CDR3 protein: CASSQTGRGNTEAFF. The DNA for the CDR3 is TGTGCCAGCAGCCAAACAGGGAGAGGGAACACTGAAGCTTTCTTT.

This rearrangement joins TRBV2 to TRBJ1-2; D perhaps matches TRBD1 (6 bases). The CDR3 is 15 amino acids. V was clipped by 5 bases and J by 5 bases, with 18 bases between them. CDR1 and CDR2 from the germline V gene are SNHLY and FYNNEI. The CDR3 loop reads CASSPDRSEVYGYTF. The CDR3 DNA reads as TGTGCCAGCAGTCCCGACAGGAGTGAGGTGTATGGCTACACCTTC.

V and J are TRBV6-5 and TRBJ2-7, with D possibly being TRBD2 (6 bases). The CDR3 sequence is 14 residues long. V was clipped by 6 bases and J by 5 bases, with 17 bases between them. Per germline, CDR1 MNHEY and CDR2 SVGAGI. The CDR3 region is CASRRDASIHEQYF. CDR3 in DNA: TGTGCCAGCAGGCGGGACGCTAGTATCCACGAGCAGTACTTC.

This clone was recorded once. V usage is TRBV5-6 and J usage is TRBJ2-3, with TRBD1 identical over 7 bases. The CDR3 totals 15 residues. V shed 0 bases, J shed 3 bases, and the junction held 4 bases outside the gene matches. Germline loops: CDR1 SGHDT, CDR2 YYEEEE. CDR3 region: CASSLDRGITDTQYF. In nucleotides, the CDR3 is TGTGCCAGCAGCTTGGACAGGGGCATTACAGATACGCAGTATTTT.

This chain links TRBV7-9 with TRBJ1-5, with TRBD1 identical over 8 bases. V was clipped by 10 bases and J by 4 bases; unmatched bases: 6. Germline CDR1 and CDR2: SEHNR and FQNEAQ (reference sequence). The CDR3 has 13 amino acids. CDR3 in DNA: TGTGCCACAGGGGGCTTAGGGAATCAGCCCCAGCATTTT. Its protein is CATGGLGNQPQHF.

The gene calls are TRBV5-6 and TRBJ1-2; no clear D gene. The germline CDR1 and CDR2 sequences are SGHDT and YYEEEE. Trimming took off 0 bases at V and 5 bases at J, with 8 bases between the two ends. This CDR3 region has 13 residues. In DNA, the CDR3 is TGTGCCAGCAGCTTGGGATACGGGTATGGCTACACCTTC. Translating it yields CASSLGYGYGYTF.

V usage is TRBV18 and J usage is TRBJ2-7; 7 nucleotides line up with TRBD2. The ends lost 3 bases at V and 3 bases at J; junction bases unmatched: 14. The length of the CDR3 is 17 residues. The germline V gene encodes CDR1 KGHSH and CDR2 LQKENI. DNA of the CDR3: TGTGCCAGCTCACCTTACCCCAGCGGGACGTCAAACTACGAGCAGTACTTC. It codes for CASSPYPSGTSNYEQYF.

The chain links TRBV10-3 to TRBJ1-2; D ambiguous. CDR3 length: 11 amino acids. CDR1 ENHRY and CDR2 SYGVKD come from the germline V gene. Trimming took 3 bases from V and 8 from J, leaving 7 bases between them. CDR3 sequence (DNA): TGTGCCATCAGTGATTCGGGGGGCTACACCTTC. Translating gives CAISDSGGYTF.

The chain joins TRBV19 to TRBJ2-2; D perhaps matches TRBD1 (6 bases). The CDR3 is 15 amino acids. The germline V and J ends were trimmed by 5 bases and 2 bases, with 12 bases remaining between them. Germline V lookup: CDR1 LNHDA, CDR2 SQIVND (reference sequence). The CDR3 spells CASSPGTINTGELFF. DNA of the CDR3: TGTGCCAGTAGTCCAGGGACAATAAACACCGGGGAGCTGTTTTTT.

The chain couples TRBV29-1 to TRBJ1-2, with D possibly being TRBD1 (6 bases). This CDR3 comprises 12 residues. Deletions cut 4 bases from V and 2 bases from J, with 8 bases between. The germline V gene encodes CDR1 SQVTM and CDR2 ANQGSEA. The CDR3 region is CSVVGQNYGYTF. The DNA of the CDR3 is TGCAGCGTTGTAGGACAGAACTATGGCTACACCTTC.